This TCR beta chain comes out of a study of blood T cell repertoires in COVID-19. Germline CDR1 reads SGHRS; CDR2 reads YFSETQ. After removal of 4 bases from V and 2 bases from J, the junction contained 1 base not matched to a gene. This CDR3 is built from 13 residues. TCRdb's copy holds only in-frame clones and misses some; the assay was immunoSEQ multiplex PCR. This repertoire shows nearly 350,000 clones, over 75% found once; its top ten account for roughly 0.94%. This chain links TRBV5-1 with TRBJ2-3, with 7 bases lining up with TRBD1. The receptor's source is a woman under 40 who had recovered from COVID-19. The sequenced sample consisted of PBMCs or T cells enriched from blood (not recorded which). The CDR3 protein is CASSGTATDTQYF. CDR3 sequence (DNA): TGCGCCAGCAGCGGGACAGCCACAGATACGCAGTATTTT.